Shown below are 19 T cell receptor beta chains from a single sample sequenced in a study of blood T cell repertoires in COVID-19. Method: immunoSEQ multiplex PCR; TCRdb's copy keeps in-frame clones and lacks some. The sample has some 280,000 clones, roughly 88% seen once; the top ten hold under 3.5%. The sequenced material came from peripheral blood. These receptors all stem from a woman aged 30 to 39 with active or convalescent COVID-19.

CDR3 nucleotide sequence: TGCGCCAGCAGCTCCACAGGGGGGAGCACTGAAGCTTTCTTT. It yields the protein CASSSTGGSTEAFF. The chain joins TRBV5-1 to TRBJ1-1; TRBD1 agrees at 8 bases. J was trimmed by 4 bases and V by 3 bases; bases with no gene match: 5. This CDR3 is 14 amino acids long. CDR1 SGHRS and CDR2 YFSETQ come from the germline V gene. Supplemented by reference TRBV5-1 and TRBJ1-1, the full variable domain reads KAGVTQTPRYLIKTRGQQVTLSCSPISGHRSVSWYQQTPGQGLQFLFEYFSETQRNKGNFPGRFSGRQFSNSRSEMNVSTLELGDSALYLCASSSTGGSTEAFFGQGTRLTVV.

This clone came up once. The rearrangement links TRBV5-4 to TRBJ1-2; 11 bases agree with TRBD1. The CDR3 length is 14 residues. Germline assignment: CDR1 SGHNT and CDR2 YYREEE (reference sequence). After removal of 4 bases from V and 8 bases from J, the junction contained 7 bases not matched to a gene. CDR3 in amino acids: CASSMGQGDGGYTF. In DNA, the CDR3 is TGTGCCAGCAGCATGGGACAGGGGGATGGGGGCTACACCTTC.

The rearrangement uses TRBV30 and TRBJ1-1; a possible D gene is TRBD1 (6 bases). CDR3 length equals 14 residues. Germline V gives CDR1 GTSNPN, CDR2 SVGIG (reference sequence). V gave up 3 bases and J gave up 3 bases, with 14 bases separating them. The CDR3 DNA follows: TGTGCCTGGAGAAGCTGGGGGCCTTACACTGAAGCTTTCTTT. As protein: CAWRSWGPYTEAFF.

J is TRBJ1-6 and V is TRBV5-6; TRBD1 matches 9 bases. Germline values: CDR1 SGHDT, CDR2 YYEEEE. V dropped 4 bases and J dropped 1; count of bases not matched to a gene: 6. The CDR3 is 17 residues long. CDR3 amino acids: CASSTRTGVSYNSPLHF. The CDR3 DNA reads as TGTGCCAGCAGCACTCGGACAGGGGTGTCCTATAATTCACCCCTCCACTTT. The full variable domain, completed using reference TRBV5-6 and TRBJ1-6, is DAGVTQSPTHLIKTRGQQVTLRCSPKSGHDTVSWYQQALGQGPQFIFQYYEEEERQRGNFPDRFSGHQFPNYSSELNVNALLLGDSALYLCASSTRTGVSYNSPLHFGNGTRLTVT.

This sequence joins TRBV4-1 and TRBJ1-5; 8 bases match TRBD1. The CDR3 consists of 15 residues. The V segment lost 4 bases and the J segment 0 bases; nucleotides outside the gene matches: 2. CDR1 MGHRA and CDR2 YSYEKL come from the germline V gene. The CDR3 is CASSPGQASNQPQHF. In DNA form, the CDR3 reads TGCGCCAGCAGCCCGGGACAGGCTAGCAATCAGCCCCAGCATTTT.

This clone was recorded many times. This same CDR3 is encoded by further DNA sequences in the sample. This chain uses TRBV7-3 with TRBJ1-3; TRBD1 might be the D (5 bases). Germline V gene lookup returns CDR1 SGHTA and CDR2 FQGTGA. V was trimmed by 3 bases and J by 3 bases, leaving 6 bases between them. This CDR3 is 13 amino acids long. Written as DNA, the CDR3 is TGTGCCAGCAGCTTGGGGGGTGGAAACACCATATATTTT. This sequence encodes CASSLGGGNTIYF.

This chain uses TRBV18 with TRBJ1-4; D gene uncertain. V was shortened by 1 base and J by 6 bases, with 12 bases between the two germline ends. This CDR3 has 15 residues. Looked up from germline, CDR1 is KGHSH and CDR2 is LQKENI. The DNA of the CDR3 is TGTGCCAGCTCACCACTAGCCGCCGGGTATGAAAAACTGTTTTTT. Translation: CASSPLAAGYEKLFF.

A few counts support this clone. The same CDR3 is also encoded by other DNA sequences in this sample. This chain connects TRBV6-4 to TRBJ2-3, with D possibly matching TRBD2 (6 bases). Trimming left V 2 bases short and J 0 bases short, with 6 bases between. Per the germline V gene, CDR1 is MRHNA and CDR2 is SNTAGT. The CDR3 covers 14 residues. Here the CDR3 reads CASSDRGSTDTQYF. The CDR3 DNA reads TGTGCCAGCAGTGACCGGGGGAGCACAGATACGCAGTATTTT.

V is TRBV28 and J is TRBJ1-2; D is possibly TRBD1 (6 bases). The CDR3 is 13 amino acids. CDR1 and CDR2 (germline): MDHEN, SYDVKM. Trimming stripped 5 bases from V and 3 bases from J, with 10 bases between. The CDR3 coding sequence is TGTGCCAGCAGTGTTCACAGGGACTATGGCTACACCTTC. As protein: CASSVHRDYGYTF.

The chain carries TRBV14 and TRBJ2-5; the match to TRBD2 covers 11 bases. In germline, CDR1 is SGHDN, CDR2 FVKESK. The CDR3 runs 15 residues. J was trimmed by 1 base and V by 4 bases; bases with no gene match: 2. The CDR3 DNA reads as TGTGCCAGCAGCCTGACTAGCGGGGCCCAAGAGACCCAGTACTTC. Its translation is CASSLTSGAQETQYF.

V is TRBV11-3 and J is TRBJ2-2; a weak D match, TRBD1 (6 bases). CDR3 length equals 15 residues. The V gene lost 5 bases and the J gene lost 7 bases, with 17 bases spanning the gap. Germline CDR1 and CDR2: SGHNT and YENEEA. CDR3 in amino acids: CASSDRQGRGGELFF. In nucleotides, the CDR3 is TGTGCCAGCAGCGACCGCCAGGGGCGAGGCGGGGAGCTGTTTTTT.

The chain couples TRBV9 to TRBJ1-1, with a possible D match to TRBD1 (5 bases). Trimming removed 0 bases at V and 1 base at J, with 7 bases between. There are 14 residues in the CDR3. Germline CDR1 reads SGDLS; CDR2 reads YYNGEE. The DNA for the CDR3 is TGTGCCAGCAGCGTAGGGACACAGAACACTGAAGCTTTCTTT. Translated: CASSVGTQNTEAFF.

The CDR3 loop reads CAWRMRQLNTEAFF. Written as DNA, the CDR3 is TGTGCCTGGAGGATGAGACAGTTGAACACTGAAGCTTTCTTT. The chain recombines TRBV30 with TRBJ1-1; D is perhaps TRBD1 (5 bases). The germline V gene encodes CDR1 GTSNPN and CDR2 SVGIG (reference sequence). Trimming stripped 3 bases from V and 0 bases from J, with 11 bases between. The CDR3 consists of 14 residues.

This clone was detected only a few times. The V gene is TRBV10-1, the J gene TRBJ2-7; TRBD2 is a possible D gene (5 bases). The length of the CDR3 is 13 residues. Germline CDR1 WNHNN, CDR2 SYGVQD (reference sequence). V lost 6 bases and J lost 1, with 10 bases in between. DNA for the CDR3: TGCGCCAGCAGCATCCCGGGGTCCTACGAGCAGTACTTC. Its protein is CASSIPGSYEQYF.

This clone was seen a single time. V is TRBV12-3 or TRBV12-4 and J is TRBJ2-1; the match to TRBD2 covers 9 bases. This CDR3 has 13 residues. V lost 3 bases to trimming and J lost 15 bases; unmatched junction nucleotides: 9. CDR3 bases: TGTGCCAGCAGTTTGTTGGCCGGGACTAGCACGTTCTTC. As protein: CASSLLAGTSTFF.

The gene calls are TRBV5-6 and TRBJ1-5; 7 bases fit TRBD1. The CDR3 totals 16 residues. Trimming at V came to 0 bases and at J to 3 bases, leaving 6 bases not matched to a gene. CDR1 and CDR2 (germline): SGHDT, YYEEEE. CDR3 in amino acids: CASSLAGTANNQPQHF. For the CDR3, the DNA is TGTGCCAGCAGCTTGGCCGGGACAGCCAACAATCAGCCCCAGCATTTT.

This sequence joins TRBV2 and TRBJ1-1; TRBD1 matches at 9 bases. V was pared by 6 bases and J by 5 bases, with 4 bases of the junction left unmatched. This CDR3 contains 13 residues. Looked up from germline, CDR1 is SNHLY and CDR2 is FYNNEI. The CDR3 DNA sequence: TGTGCCAGCAGGACAGGGGGTTGGACTGAAGCTTTCTTT. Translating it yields CASRTGGWTEAFF.

The CDR3, as DNA: TGTGCCACCAGTGAAGGGGGTCTAGCCAAAAACATTCAGTACTTC. This codes for CATSEGGLAKNIQYF. This chain uses TRBV24-1 with TRBJ2-4, with a weak D call TRBD1 (6 bases). CDR1 is KGHDR, CDR2 SFDVKD, per germline. The CDR3 runs to 15 residues. The germline V and J ends were trimmed by 4 bases and 0 bases, with 9 bases remaining between them.

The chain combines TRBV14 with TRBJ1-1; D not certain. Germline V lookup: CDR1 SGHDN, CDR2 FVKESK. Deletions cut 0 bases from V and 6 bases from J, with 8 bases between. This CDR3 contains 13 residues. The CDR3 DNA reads TGTGCCAGCAGCCAAGAGAGGCAGTCTGAAGCTTTCTTT. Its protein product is CASSQERQSEAFF.